This passage covers 12 T cell receptor beta chains from one sample sequenced in a study of cytomegalovirus exposure and HLA in healthy donors (dated by TCRdb to about 2017). The library was produced with the immunoSEQ multiplex PCR assay. A mixture of 60 forward primers for TCR Vbeta segments and 13 reverse primers for TCR Jbeta segments was used in the multiplex PCR. TCRdb obtained this table from immuneACCESS and retained in-frame rearrangements with V and J assigned. These tables miss some clones; where compared with another copy, unresolved V genes account for less than half of the shortfall, and the remainder is unexplained. The sample's table covers about 72,000 clones. 2.5% to 3% of the sample comes from the top ten. Sequencing used PBMCs. The receptors were sampled from a man aged 35-49 years in good health and CMV-seronegative.

The chain couples TRBV18 to TRBJ2-1; 9 bases line up with TRBD2. The V segment lost 6 bases and the J segment 5 bases; nucleotides outside the gene matches: 14. CDR3 size: 17 residues. Germline CDR1 KGHSH, CDR2 LQKENI. The CDR3 bases are TGTGCCAGCTCCCTCCAGGGGCGGGGGGGGCAGAACAATGAGCAGTTCTTC. Amino acids: CASSLQGRGGQNNEQFF.

The genes are TRBV28 and TRBJ2-5, with TRBD2 as a possible D gene (6 bases). Trimming took off 5 bases at V and 1 base at J, with 23 bases between the two ends. Germline V lookup: CDR1 MDHEN, CDR2 SYDVKM. This CDR3 spans 18 amino acids. CDR3 sequence: CASSPVWVSGNPQETQYF. CDR3 DNA sequence: TGTGCCAGCAGTCCCGTTTGGGTTAGCGGAAACCCCCAAGAGACCCAGTACTTC.

The chain carries TRBV10-1 and TRBJ1-5; 7 bases align to TRBD1. Germline values: CDR1 WNHNN, CDR2 SYGVQD (reference sequence). The CDR3 spans 19 residues. V shed 3 bases, J shed 0 bases, and the junction held 14 bases outside the gene matches. The CDR3 DNA sequence: TGCGCCAGCAGTGACACAGGGGTTAAGGGCGTATATAGCAATCAGCCCCAGCATTTT. This encodes CASSDTGVKGVYSNQPQHF.

The chain combines TRBV5-1 with TRBJ2-2, with 7 positions matching TRBD1. Trimming cost V 5 bases and J 7 bases; bases outside gene matches: 8. Germline values: CDR1 SGHRS, CDR2 YFSETQ. The CDR3 spans 14 residues. The CDR3 here is CASRNDRVGGELFF. CDR3 in DNA: TGCGCCAGCAGGAACGACAGGGTTGGCGGGGAGCTGTTTTTT.

The V call is TRBV6-5, the J call TRBJ1-4; 9 bases match TRBD1. Losses at the gene ends were 6 bases for V and 7 bases for J; bases not matched to a gene: 9. The CDR3 loop spans 15 amino acids. CDR1 and CDR2 (germline): MNHEY, SVGAGI. The chain's CDR3 is CASRQGQGEVEKLFF. CDR3 sequence (DNA): TGTGCCAGCAGACAGGGACAGGGTGAGGTTGAAAAACTGTTTTTT.

The gene calls are TRBV2 and TRBJ2-5; 9 bases match TRBD2. V lost 8 bases and J lost 4; bases outside the gene matches: 17. This CDR3 is built from 17 residues. Germline lookup yields CDR1 SNHLY and CDR2 FYNNEI. DNA of the CDR3: TGTGCCAGCCAACTGGGGGTGGTGGCGGGGGGGAGAGAGACCCAGTACTTC. Translated, it gives CASQLGVVAGGRETQYF.

The rearrangement joins TRBV30 to TRBJ1-1; TRBD1 is a possible D gene (5 bases). V was cut by 8 bases and J by 0 bases, with 19 bases left in between. Germline V gene sequence: CDR1 GTSNPN, CDR2 SVGIG (reference sequence). The CDR3 has 15 residues. The CDR3 bases are TGTGCCCGACGCCCAGGGAATGGATTGAACACTGAAGCTTTCTTT. Translated: CARRPGNGLNTEAFF. Full variable domain (remainder filled in from reference TRBV30 and TRBJ1-1): SQTIHQWPATLVQPVGSPLSLECTVEGTSNPNLYWYRQAAGRGLQLLFYSVGIGQISSEVPQNLSASRPQDRQFILSSKKLLLSDSGFYLCARRPGNGLNTEAFFGQGTRLTVV.

The J gene is TRBJ1-2, the V gene TRBV28; D not certain. CDR3 length equals 13 residues. The ends were cut back, 5 bases at V and 3 bases at J, with 10 bases in the middle. Germline V gene sequence: CDR1 MDHEN, CDR2 SYDVKM. CDR3 nucleotides: TGTGCCAGCAGTGCCCCGGTGGACTATGGCTACACCTTC. Translation gives CASSAPVDYGYTF.

The chain is built from TRBV13 and TRBJ1-5, with D maybe TRBD1 (5 bases). The V end was cut by 0 bases, the J end by 7 bases, with 10 bases between. The CDR3 consists of 14 residues. The V gene's germline CDR1 is PRHDT and CDR2 FYEKMQ (reference sequence). The CDR3 is CASSLGGGDQPQHF. The CDR3 DNA sequence: TGTGCCAGCAGCTTAGGCGGCGGGGACCAGCCCCAGCATTTT.

The chain employs TRBV18 and TRBJ2-3; possibly TRBD2 for D (6 bases). This CDR3 is built from 14 residues. V lost 2 bases and J 7 bases, leaving 13 bases between the germline ends. Germline loops: CDR1 KGHSH, CDR2 LQKENI. The CDR3 protein is CASSPWGDENTQYF. The DNA for the CDR3 is TGTGCCAGCTCACCATGGGGGGACGAAAATACGCAGTATTTT. Looking up the rest from reference TRBV18 and TRBJ2-3 gives the full variable domain: NAGVMQNPRHLVRRRGQEARLRCSPMKGHSHVYWYRQLPEEGLKFMVYLQKENIIDESGMPKERFSAEFPKEGPSILRIQQVVRGDSAAYFCASSPWGDENTQYFGPGTRLTVL.

The rearrangement joins TRBV19 to TRBJ1-2; unclear D gene. CDR1 is LNHDA and CDR2 is SQIVND in the germline V gene (reference sequence). The CDR3 has 15 amino acids. V was clipped by 3 bases and J by 4 bases, with 15 bases between them. This CDR3 is CASSIPLLRGYGYTF. The CDR3, as DNA: TGTGCCAGTAGTATCCCCCTACTCCGGGGCTATGGCTACACCTTC.

This chain uses TRBV7-2 with TRBJ2-1; TRBD2 aligns across 10 bases. CDR3 length: 15 residues. V shed 3 bases, J shed 8 bases, and the junction held 7 bases outside the gene matches. Germline CDR1 SGHTA, CDR2 FQGNSA. CDR3 protein: CASSFSSGGADEQFF. In DNA, the CDR3 is TGTGCCAGCAGCTTTTCCAGCGGGGGGGCCGATGAGCAGTTCTTC.